This T cell receptor beta chain was retrieved from a study of blood T cells in healthy people across ages. It was roughly 10 milliliters of peripheral blood that were drawn from each donor. A minimum of 7 million PBMCs was isolated per sample. The CDR3 covers 11 residues. Germline assignment: CDR1 MNHEY and CDR2 SVGAGI. With V trimmed by 4 bases and J by 13 bases, 5 bases remained unmatched. The authors ran a second PCR of about 7 to 11 cycles using a sample-barcoded 5' primer and a J-beta primer mix. Each TCR beta cDNA got a 12-nucleotide random molecular identifier. From the 5' RACE reads, TCRdb called clonotypes with MiXCR, one entry per CDR3 protein. This table holds hundreds of thousands of distinct CDR3 sequences, approximately 44% found once.

The sequenced material came from blood. The rearrangement joins TRBV6-5 to TRBJ2-5, with 8 bases aligning to TRBD1. The TCR comes from a man aged 60 to 69 in good health. The CDR3 coding sequence is TGTGCCAGCAGTTCGGACAGGGCGTCGTACTTC. This codes for CASSSDRASYF.